The 22 T cell receptor beta chains presented below share a single source sample, sequenced in a study of blood T cell repertoires in COVID-19. Assay: immunoSEQ multiplex PCR; the TCRdb copy retains only in-frame clones and omits some. Of some 150,000 clones listed, 80% to 90% are singletons. What was sequenced was peripheral blood. The receptors derive from a man aged 65 to 79 with acute or convalescent COVID-19.

The rearrangement links TRBV27 to TRBJ1-2; perhaps TRBD1 as D (5 bases). Germline V CDR1 and CDR2: MNHEY, SMNVEV (reference sequence). Trimming shortened V by 5 bases and J by 2 bases, and 9 bases separated the two germline ends. This CDR3 contains 13 residues. The CDR3 sequence: CASSRQRNYGYTF. In DNA form, the CDR3 reads TGTGCCAGCAGTCGACAGAGAAACTATGGCTACACCTTC.

The gene calls are TRBV28 and TRBJ2-1; TRBD2 matches at 8 bases. The CDR3 runs 20 residues. In germline, CDR1 is MDHEN, CDR2 SYDVKM. V shed 7 bases and J 5 bases; nucleotides not matched to a gene: 25. CDR3 amino acids: CASNPGGGTPQGLPNNEQFF. In DNA, the CDR3 is TGTGCCAGCAACCCGGGCGGGGGGACACCTCAGGGACTACCCAACAATGAGCAGTTCTTC. The full variable domain, rest sourced from reference TRBV28 and TRBJ2-1, is DVKVTQSSRYLVKRTGEKVFLECVQDMDHENMFWYRQDPGLGLRLIYFSYDVKMKEKGDIPEGYSVSREKKERFSLILESASTNQTSMYLCASNPGGGTPQGLPNNEQFFGPGTRLTVL.

The chain is built from TRBV9 and TRBJ2-1; 8 bases map to TRBD2. The CDR3 consists of 22 residues. Germline CDR1 reads SGDLS; CDR2 reads YYNGEE. V was pared by 3 bases and J by 5 bases, with 28 bases of the junction left unmatched. The CDR3 DNA is TGTGCCAGCAGCGCACTAAAAGGGGGGGCGGGAGGCCATACCCCGAGGAACAATGAGCAGTTCTTC. Its protein product is CASSALKGGAGGHTPRNNEQFF.

The V gene is TRBV23-1, the J gene TRBJ2-2, with 10 nucleotides matching TRBD2. TRBV23-1 is an open reading frame whose function is uncertain. J gave up 4 bases and V 3 bases, and 23 bases lay outside the gene matches. This CDR3 region has 22 residues. The CDR3 here is CASSQPTRERTRAGGVTGELFF. The CDR3 coding sequence is TGCGCCAGCAGTCAGCCGACCAGGGAACGGACCCGAGCGGGAGGGGTCACCGGGGAGCTGTTTTTT.

V usage is TRBV12-3 or TRBV12-4 and J usage is TRBJ2-1; the D gene is possibly TRBD1 (6 bases). Trimming removed 5 bases at V and 7 bases at J, with 9 bases between. This CDR3 spans 12 amino acids. In nucleotides, the CDR3 is TGTGCCAGCAGTCTTAGGGGGAATGAGCAGTTCTTC. Translated: CASSLRGNEQFF.

The sample holds a few counts of this clone. The chain joins TRBV6-5 to TRBJ2-3, with a possible D match to TRBD2 (6 bases). Germline lookup yields CDR1 MNHEY and CDR2 SVGAGI. This CDR3 region has 13 residues. Trimming cost V 11 bases and J 1 base, with 13 bases left between them. The CDR3 coding sequence is TGTGCCGTCCAGCGGGCGGGCACAGATACGCAGTATTTT. Translation: CAVQRAGTDTQYF.

This chain joins TRBV7-8 and TRBJ2-7; D gene ambiguous. V was cut by 2 bases and J by 0 bases, with 5 bases left in between. This CDR3 region has 13 residues. CDR1 SGHVS and CDR2 FQNEAQ come from the germline V gene. CDR3 bases: TGTGCCAGCAGCTTACCTAGCTCCTACGAGCAGTACTTC. As protein: CASSLPSSYEQYF.

The chain combines TRBV5-6 with TRBJ1-2; 10 bases map to TRBD1. The length of the CDR3 is 15 residues. J lost 7 bases, V lost 9 bases, and 15 bases had no gene match. Germline values: CDR1 SGHDT, CDR2 YYEEEE. The CDR3 reads CATAKTGGVTSGYTF. CDR3 DNA: TGTGCCACCGCCAAGACAGGGGGCGTCACTAGTGGCTACACCTTC.

This clone was seen only a few times. The rearrangement uses TRBV7-3 and TRBJ2-4, with TRBD1 as a possible D gene (5 bases). From germline, CDR1 is SGHTA and CDR2 FQGTGA. The CDR3 has 15 residues. Trimming pared 5 bases from V and 6 bases from J, leaving 17 bases between. The DNA of the CDR3 is TGTGCCAGCAGCAAGGCCCCAGGGCCCGGAAACATTCAGTACTTC. Translated: CASSKAPGPGNIQYF.

The rearrangement uses TRBV7-2 and TRBJ2-3; 8 nucleotides match TRBD2. Looked up from germline, CDR1 is SGHTA and CDR2 is FQGNSA. V shed 5 bases, J shed 13 bases, and the junction held 8 bases outside the gene matches. The CDR3 totals 12 residues. This CDR3 reads CASSLVPGLEYF. In DNA, the CDR3 is TGTGCCAGCAGCCTAGTCCCGGGACTAGAGTATTTT.

The chain carries TRBV27 and TRBJ2-1; 11 bases are shared with TRBD2. Germline V lookup: CDR1 MNHEY, CDR2 SMNVEV (reference sequence). V gave up 3 bases and J gave up 8 bases; unmatched junction bases: 9. This CDR3 has 16 residues. Here the CDR3 reads CASSFLGTSGGDEQFF. CDR3 DNA: TGTGCCAGCAGTTTCTTAGGGACTAGCGGAGGGGATGAGCAGTTCTTC.

The chain carries TRBV28 and TRBJ1-6; 9 bases match TRBD1. Looked up from germline, CDR1 is MDHEN and CDR2 is SYDVKM. The V gene end was trimmed by 6 bases and the J gene end by 5 bases; junction bases not matched to a gene: 8. There are 16 residues in the CDR3. The CDR3 is CASSPIRDRDNSPLHF. Here the CDR3 DNA reads TGTGCCAGCAGCCCAATCCGGGACAGGGATAATTCACCCCTCCACTTT.

The V and J genes are TRBV28 and TRBJ2-7; TRBD2 aligns across 9 bases. The J segment lost 0 bases and the V segment lost 5 bases, leaving 8 bases of the junction unmatched. CDR1 and CDR2 from the germline V gene are MDHEN and SYDVKM. The CDR3 has 16 amino acids. CDR3 DNA sequence: TGTGCCAGCAGTCTGCTAGCGGGATCCAACTCCTACGAGCAGTACTTC. It codes for CASSLLAGSNSYEQYF.

The CDR3 DNA sequence: TGCGCCAGCAGCTTCGTCAACACCGGGGAGCTGTTTTTT. It specifies CASSFVNTGELFF. This rearrangement joins TRBV5-1 to TRBJ2-2, with no clear D. Germline V gene sequence: CDR1 SGHRS, CDR2 YFSETQ. The ends were cut back, 2 bases at V and 2 bases at J, with 4 bases in the middle. The CDR3 runs 13 residues.

This clone was picked up one time. The chain recombines TRBV11-2 with TRBJ1-6; D is possibly TRBD1 (5 bases). Trimming left V 5 bases short and J 7 bases short, with 15 bases between. The CDR3 consists of 15 residues. CDR1 is SGHAT and CDR2 is FQNNGV in the germline V gene. The CDR3, as DNA: TGTGCCAGCAGCCAGGGTTTCGGGGGAAATTCACCCCTCCACTTT. It is translated as CASSQGFGGNSPLHF.

This chain connects TRBV19 to TRBJ2-7; possible D gene TRBD1, 7 bases. This CDR3 region has 16 residues. The V end lost 5 bases, the J end lost 4 bases, and 21 bases lay between the germline ends. CDR1 and CDR2 from the germline V gene are LNHDA and SQIVND (reference sequence). The CDR3 loop reads CASSPRQGGHSYEQYF. The DNA of the CDR3 is TGTGCCAGTAGTCCCCGACAGGGAGGACATTCATACGAGCAGTACTTC.

The chain's CDR3 is CASSISSGKIDTQYF. CDR3 sequence (DNA): TGTGCCAGTAGTATCTCTAGCGGGAAAATAGATACGCAGTATTTT. V and J are TRBV19 and TRBJ2-3; 9 bases align to TRBD2. V lost 3 bases and J lost 5; bases outside the gene matches: 6. The germline gives CDR1 LNHDA, CDR2 SQIVND (reference sequence). This CDR3 is 15 amino acids long.

V gene TRBV21-1 combines with J gene TRBJ1-1. TRBV21-1 is a recognized pseudogene. The CDR3 covers 16 residues. CDR3 residues: CASSREEVGWNTEAFF. For the CDR3, the DNA is TGTGCCAGCAGCAGGGAGGAGGTAGGTTGGAACACTGAAGCTTTCTTT.

V gene TRBV27 combines with J gene TRBJ2-2; a possible D gene is TRBD1 (6 bases). Germline-derived CDR1 and CDR2 are MNHEY and SMNVEV (reference sequence). V gave up 5 bases and J gave up 0 bases, with 10 bases separating them. The CDR3 is 15 amino acids. The CDR3 bases are TGTGCCAGCAGTCTGGACAGTTCGAACACCGGGGAGCTGTTTTTT. Its protein product is CASSLDSSNTGELFF.

The chain couples TRBV6-5 to TRBJ2-7; TRBD1 might be the D (6 bases). V lost 5 bases and J lost 3, with 17 bases in between. CDR1 MNHEY and CDR2 SVGAGI come from the germline V gene. The CDR3 has 15 residues. In DNA form, the CDR3 reads TGTGCCAGCAGTCGGACGGACGAGGGACACTACGAGCAGTACTTC. Protein product: CASSRTDEGHYEQYF.

The chain couples TRBV29-1 to TRBJ2-5; 9 nucleotides line up with TRBD2. Germline loops: CDR1 SQVTM, CDR2 ANQGSEA. The CDR3 loop spans 14 amino acids. The J segment lost 4 bases and the V segment lost 3 bases, leaving 6 bases of the junction unmatched. The CDR3 bases are TGCAGCGTTGATAGTAGCGGGAGTCGAGAGACCCAGTACTTC. This sequence encodes CSVDSSGSRETQYF.

This rearrangement joins TRBV11-2 to TRBJ2-1, with 9 bases lining up with TRBD2. Germline V gene sequence: CDR1 SGHAT, CDR2 FQNNGV. This CDR3 contains 15 residues. Germline trimming cut 2 bases from V and 7 bases from J; bases unmatched to any gene: 6. CDR3 nucleotides: TGTGCCAGCAGCTTAAGGGCGGGAGGGCCGAATGAGCAGTTCTTC. This translates into CASSLRAGGPNEQFF.